One and the same sample provided the 29 T cell receptor beta chains below, sequenced in a study of OX40 agonist ivuxolimab in advanced cancers. The data were produced by immunoSEQ multiplex PCR, yet TCRdb's version contains in-frame clones alone and is incomplete. The sample shows 52,000 or so clones, over 80% of them seen only once. The sample consisted of CD4+ or CD8+ T cells sorted from blood, taken in a trial of the OX40 agonist ivuxolimab. The receptors originated from an adult with an advanced solid tumor such as melanoma, head and neck, liver or kidney cancer.

The chain recombines TRBV7-3 with TRBJ2-1, with TRBD2 as a possible D gene (6 bases). V was cut by 4 bases and J by 8 bases, with 21 bases left in between. CDR1 and CDR2 (germline): SGHTA, FQGTGA. The CDR3 runs to 16 residues. CDR3 nucleotides: TGTGCCAGCAGCTCCAGGGACTTGTCCACGTCAGATGAGCAGTTCTTC. It is translated as CASSSRDLSTSDEQFF.

In this sample, this clone turned up a few times. The CDR3 coding sequence is TGTGCCTGGAGCCTTACAGGGAGGGGGACTGAAGCTTTCTTT. Translating gives CAWSLTGRGTEAFF. This rearrangement joins TRBV30 to TRBJ1-1; TRBD1 might be the D (6 bases). Trimming stripped 3 bases from V and 5 bases from J, with 16 bases between. The CDR3 covers 14 residues. Germline CDR1 reads GTSNPN; CDR2 reads SVGIG (reference sequence).

This chain uses TRBV4-1 with TRBJ1-1, with a weak D call TRBD1 (5 bases). V lost 4 bases and J 6 bases, leaving 30 bases between the germline ends. The germline V gene encodes CDR1 MGHRA and CDR2 YSYEKL. The CDR3 totals 19 residues. CDR3 sequence: CASSRGLWRKVGGAPEAFF. In DNA, the CDR3 is TGCGCCAGCAGCCGGGGTCTTTGGCGCAAGGTTGGGGGTGCCCCTGAAGCTTTCTTT.

The gene calls are TRBV5-1 and TRBJ2-3; TRBD1 matches 8 bases. V shed 4 bases and J 3 bases; nucleotides not matched to a gene: 4. From germline, CDR1 is SGHRS and CDR2 YFSETQ. The CDR3 runs 14 residues. The CDR3, as DNA: TGCGCCAGCAGCGCCGACAGGGGAACAGATACGCAGTATTTT. Translating it yields CASSADRGTDTQYF.

The rearrangement uses TRBV30 and TRBJ2-2; D tentatively fits TRBD1 or TRBD2 (5 bases each). V lost 2 bases to trimming and J lost 7 bases, with 14 bases between them. Germline CDR1 reads GTSNPN; CDR2 reads SVGIG (reference sequence). This CDR3 has 14 residues. CDR3 DNA: TGTGCCTGGAGTTTGGCAGGGAGTTACGGGGAGCTGTTTTTT. Protein product: CAWSLAGSYGELFF.

This sequence joins TRBV7-2 and TRBJ2-1; 8 nucleotides align to TRBD2. The CDR3 spans 15 residues. V gave up 6 bases and J gave up 10 bases; unmatched junction bases: 14. Germline values: CDR1 SGHTA, CDR2 FQGNSA. The CDR3 loop is CASRFPAGGGGEQFF. In DNA, the CDR3 is TGTGCCAGCAGATTTCCGGCGGGGGGAGGAGGGGAGCAGTTCTTC. The full variable domain, completed using reference TRBV7-2 and TRBJ2-1, is GAGVSQSPSNKVTEKGKDVELRCDPISGHTALYWYRQSLGQGLEFLIYFQGNSAPDKSGLPSDRFSAERTGGSVSTLTIQRTQQEDSAVYLCASRFPAGGGGEQFFGPGTRLTVL.

The J gene is TRBJ2-7, the V gene TRBV9, with 11 bases aligning to TRBD1. From germline, CDR1 is SGDLS and CDR2 YYNGEE. This CDR3 region has 14 residues. The trim removed 4 bases at V and 5 bases at J, leaving 5 bases unmatched. The CDR3 DNA sequence: TGTGCCAGCAGCCCCCGGACAGGGGGCAACGAGCAGTACTTC. It is translated as CASSPRTGGNEQYF. Supplemented by reference TRBV9 and TRBJ2-7, the full variable domain reads DSGVTQTPKHLITATGQRVTLRCSPRSGDLSVYWYQQSLDQGLQFLIQYYNGEERAKGNILERFSAQQFPDLHSELNLSSLELGDSALYFCASSPRTGGNEQYFGPGTRLTVT.

The chain links TRBV4-3 to TRBJ2-3; 7 bases map to TRBD1. CDR1 and CDR2 (germline): LGHNA, YSLEER. The junction had 12 bases not matched to a gene; V was cut back by 2 bases and J by 1 base. The CDR3 extends over 18 amino acids. CDR3 protein: CASSQSPQGERGTDTQYF. DNA of the CDR3: TGCGCCAGCAGCCAAAGCCCCCAGGGGGAGAGGGGCACAGATACGCAGTATTTT.

This clone ranks as medium-sized (0.01 to 0.1%). The chain is built from TRBV6-1 and TRBJ1-1, with no clear D. There are 13 residues in the CDR3. Trimming took 1 base from V and 4 from J, leaving 7 bases between them. Germline lookup yields CDR1 MNHNS and CDR2 SASEGT. The CDR3 DNA follows: TGTGCCAGCAGTGAAGTGCTGGGCACTGAAGCTTTCTTT. Translating it yields CASSEVLGTEAFF.

This rearrangement joins TRBV4-3 to TRBJ1-2; perhaps TRBD1 as D (5 bases). Deletions cut 4 bases from V and 7 bases from J, with 19 bases between. This CDR3 contains 15 residues. CDR1 and CDR2 from the germline V gene are LGHNA and YSLEER. The CDR3 nucleotides read TGCGCCAGCAGCCCGTTCAAAGGCCCTGGGGGTGGCTACACCTTC. Translating gives CASSPFKGPGGGYTF.

DNA for the CDR3: TGCGCCAGCAGCCTGGGTGGGGACCAAGAGACCCAGTACTTC. It translates to CASSLGGDQETQYF. V gene TRBV5-1 combines with J gene TRBJ2-5, with no clear D. CDR1 is SGHRS, CDR2 YFSETQ, per germline. CDR3 size: 14 residues. V was pared by 4 bases and J by 0 bases, with 10 bases between.

V is TRBV19 and J is TRBJ2-5; 7 bases match TRBD2. This CDR3 contains 15 residues. CDR1 is LNHDA and CDR2 is SQIVND in the germline V gene (reference sequence). The ends lost 5 bases at V and 2 bases at J; junction bases unmatched: 8. In DNA form, the CDR3 reads TGTGCCAGTAGTCCCGGGACTACTTTACAAGAGACCCAGTACTTC. It translates to CASSPGTTLQETQYF.

This clone has just a few counts. V usage is TRBV6-6 and J usage is TRBJ2-5; D perhaps matches TRBD2 (5 bases). CDR3 length: 11 amino acids. The germline V and J ends were trimmed by 8 bases and 3 bases, with 7 bases remaining between them. CDR1 is MNHNY, CDR2 SVGAGI, per germline (reference sequence). Here the CDR3 reads CASSREETQYF. CDR3 DNA: TGTGCCAGCTCGAGGGAAGAGACCCAGTACTTC.

CDR3 region: CASSLMGDTQYF. CDR3 coding DNA: TGTGCCAGCAGCCTGATGGGGGATACGCAGTATTTT. The rearrangement links TRBV5-5 to TRBJ2-3; D gene uncertain. Germline V CDR1 and CDR2: SGHKS, YYEKEE (reference sequence). The CDR3 is 12 amino acids. V lost 4 bases and J 6 bases, leaving 9 bases between the germline ends.

The chain is built from TRBV15 and TRBJ1-6, with a possible D match to TRBD1 (5 bases). The CDR3 consists of 15 residues. Trimming left V 2 bases short and J 8 bases short, with 13 bases between. Germline V gene lookup returns CDR1 LNHNV and CDR2 YYDKDF (reference sequence). CDR3 in amino acids: CATSRIELGDSPLHF. The CDR3 region has the DNA TGTGCCACCAGCAGAATCGAACTAGGGGATTCACCCCTCCACTTT.

The chain recombines TRBV28 with TRBJ2-7; D uncertain. This CDR3 region has 15 residues. Between the trimmed V and J ends, which lost 5 bases and 2 bases, there was a span of 16 bases. Per the germline V gene, CDR1 is MDHEN and CDR2 is SYDVKM. The CDR3 loop reads CASSGPPLSTYEQYF. DNA for the CDR3: TGTGCCAGCAGTGGTCCCCCCCTGTCAACCTACGAGCAGTACTTC.

This chain uses TRBV6-5 with TRBJ1-2, with TRBD1 matching over 7 bases. Germline assignment: CDR1 MNHEY and CDR2 SVGAGI. The CDR3 loop spans 13 amino acids. The V segment lost 6 bases and the J segment 5 bases; nucleotides outside the gene matches: 6. The CDR3 coding sequence is TGTGCCAGCAGAAACCGGGACAGTTATGGCTACACCTTC. This sequence encodes CASRNRDSYGYTF.

The genes are TRBV7-9 and TRBJ2-7, with D tentatively TRBD2 (6 bases). This CDR3 region has 16 residues. From germline, CDR1 is SEHNR and CDR2 FQNEAQ (reference sequence). The V end was cut by 10 bases, the J end by 0 bases, with 22 bases between. The CDR3 is CATTPSRGASSYEQYF. CDR3 nucleotides: TGTGCCACCACCCCCTCCCGCGGGGCGAGCTCCTACGAGCAGTACTTC.

This clone was seen a handful of times. This chain joins TRBV5-1 and TRBJ1-1; the D gene is possibly TRBD1 (6 bases). V lost 2 bases to trimming and J lost 2 bases, with 13 bases between them. Germline assignment: CDR1 SGHRS and CDR2 YFSETQ. CDR3 length: 15 amino acids. The CDR3 DNA sequence: TGCGCCAGCAGCTTTCAATCTGGGGGCAACACTGAAGCTTTCTTT. Encoded protein: CASSFQSGGNTEAFF.

V is TRBV19 and J is TRBJ1-2, with 9 positions matching TRBD1. Germline loops: CDR1 LNHDA, CDR2 SQIVND (reference sequence). After removal of 5 bases from V and 6 bases from J, the junction contained 7 bases not matched to a gene. CDR3 length equals 14 residues. Here the CDR3 DNA reads TGTGCCAGTAGTGCCCCGGACAGGGGTGATGGCTACACCTTC. It yields the protein CASSAPDRGDGYTF.

The CDR3 sequence: CASSGSGTVFYGYTF. CDR3 nucleotide sequence: TGTGCCAGCAGTGGGTCCGGGACAGTTTTTTATGGCTACACCTTC. V and J are TRBV6-1 and TRBJ1-2; 7 bases agree with TRBD1. Germline trimming cut 4 bases from V and 5 bases from J; bases unmatched to any gene: 10. The CDR3 runs 15 residues. Germline V lookup: CDR1 MNHNS, CDR2 SASEGT.

This clone was detected only once. One end of the junction does not line up with germline, which may come from a read error. This chain's CDR3 is CASSLPGQRGYGNTF. For the CDR3, the DNA is TGTGCCAGTAGTCTCCCCGGCCAGAGAGGGTATGGCAACACCTTC. The rearrangement links TRBV19 to TRBJ1-2; D gene uncertain. This CDR3 spans 15 amino acids. CDR1 and CDR2 from the germline V gene are LNHDA and SQIVND (reference sequence).

V usage is TRBV6-5 and J usage is TRBJ1-2, with D perhaps matching TRBD1 (5 bases). With 1 base removed from V and 3 bases from J, the gap between germline ends came to 12 bases. The CDR3 loop spans 15 amino acids. Per the germline V gene, CDR1 is MNHEY and CDR2 is SVGAGI. The CDR3 sequence is CASSYFRGADYGYTF. CDR3 bases: TGTGCCAGCAGTTACTTTAGGGGAGCGGACTATGGCTACACCTTC.

V and J are TRBV15 and TRBJ2-5; 8 bases align to TRBD1. The V gene's germline CDR1 is LNHNV and CDR2 YYDKDF (reference sequence). This CDR3 is 15 amino acids long. The trim removed 0 bases at V and 5 bases at J, leaving 5 bases unmatched. CDR3 sequence: CATSREQGEVETQYF. As DNA, the CDR3 is TGTGCCACCAGCAGAGAACAGGGGGAGGTGGAGACCCAGTACTTC. The complete variable domain, with remaining parts taken from reference TRBV15 and TRBJ2-5, reads DAMVIQNPRYQVTQFGKPVTLSCSQTLNHNVMYWYQQKSSQAPKLLFHYYDKDFNNEADTPDNFQSRRPNTSFCFLDIRSPGLGDTAMYLCATSREQGEVETQYFGPGTRLLVL.

This chain connects TRBV7-9 to TRBJ2-3; D is undetermined. In germline, CDR1 is SEHNR, CDR2 FQNEAQ (reference sequence). This CDR3 is built from 12 residues. V was cut by 4 bases and J by 4 bases, with 6 bases left in between. As DNA, the CDR3 is TGTGCCAGCAGCTACGACCCAGATACGCAGTATTTT. The encoded protein is CASSYDPDTQYF. Supplemented by reference TRBV7-9 and TRBJ2-3, the full variable domain reads DTGVSQNPRHKITKRGQNVTFRCDPISEHNRLYWYRQTLGQGPEFLTYFQNEAQLEKSRLLSDRFSAERPKGSFSTLEIQRTEQGDSAMYLCASSYDPDTQYFGPGTRLTVL.

The rearrangement uses TRBV12-5 and TRBJ2-1; 14 nucleotides agree with TRBD2. Looked up from germline, CDR1 is LGHNT and CDR2 is FRNRAP. After removal of 6 bases from V and 5 bases from J, the junction contained 9 bases not matched to a gene. CDR3 length equals 17 residues. CDR3 amino acids: CASGLGLAGGSNNEQFF. The CDR3 DNA reads TGTGCTAGTGGCCTCGGACTAGCGGGGGGATCAAACAATGAGCAGTTCTTC. The whole variable domain, remainder taken from reference TRBV12-5 and TRBJ2-1, is DARVTQTPRHKVTEMGQEVTMRCQPILGHNTVFWYRQTMMQGLELLAYFRNRAPLDDSGMPKDRFSAEMPDATLATLKIQPSEPRDSAVYFCASGLGLAGGSNNEQFFGPGTRLTVL.

This clone occurred a few times. V and J are TRBV7-2 and TRBJ1-5; the D is unclear. The CDR3 is made up of 14 amino acids. Germline values: CDR1 SGHTA, CDR2 FQGNSA. The V and J ends lost 5 bases and 0 bases respectively, with 8 bases between them. Here the CDR3 DNA reads TGTGCCAGCAGCGCAACAAGTAGCAATCAGCCCCAGCATTTT. It translates to CASSATSSNQPQHF.

The table lists this clone with a count of one. The V call is TRBV7-9, the J call TRBJ1-4; D gene unclear. The V gene's germline CDR1 is SEHNR and CDR2 FQNEAQ (reference sequence). This CDR3 comprises 15 residues. V was trimmed by 1 base and J by 5 bases, leaving 11 bases between them. CDR3 sequence: CASSLEGPPNEKLFF. In DNA, the CDR3 is TGTGCCAGCAGCTTAGAGGGTCCACCGAATGAAAAACTGTTTTTT.

The J gene is TRBJ2-5, the V gene TRBV5-4; 8 nucleotides line up with TRBD2. The J segment lost 1 base and the V segment lost 5 bases, leaving 4 bases of the junction unmatched. CDR1 is SGHNT, CDR2 YYREEE, per germline (reference sequence). The CDR3 is 14 amino acids. The CDR3 nucleotides are TGTGCCAGCAGGGCTGGACTAGCCCAAGAGACCCAGTACTTC. It specifies CASRAGLAQETQYF.